Below are 12 T cell receptor beta chains sequenced from a single sample in a study of T cell repertoires in cytomegalovirus infection. TCRdb called the reads again in MiXCR, with one record for every CDR3 protein. The table has approximately 500,000 distinct CDR3 sequences, 16% seen once; the top ten hold about 24%. Sample: CD8+ T cells from PBMCs. The receptors here all came from a human donor in good health (CMV status not recorded). Some clones in this sample may be carry-over from other donors' samples.

The genes are TRBV5-1 and TRBJ2-3, with 11 bases identical to TRBD1. CDR1 and CDR2 (germline): SGHRS, YFSETQ. The CDR3 extends over 16 amino acids. V gave up 1 base and J gave up 6 bases; unmatched junction bases: 7. The DNA for the CDR3 is TGCGCCAGCAGCTTGAGGGGACAGGGGGTCACGGATACGCAGTATTTT. Its protein product is CASSLRGQGVTDTQYF.

This clonotype was observed at least ten times. The chain recombines TRBV12-3 or TRBV12-4 with TRBJ2-1; TRBD2 matches at 8 bases. This CDR3 comprises 13 residues. V lost 6 bases, J lost 5 bases, and 3 bases stayed unmatched. CDR3: CASRTLADNEQFF. As DNA, the CDR3 is TGTGCCAGCAGAACACTAGCGGACAATGAGCAGTTCTTC.

This clonotype was detected a few times. The CDR3 sequence is CAWSVRRVRNEQYF. In nucleotides, the CDR3 is TGTGCCTGGAGTGTGAGAAGGGTCCGTAACGAGCAGTACTTC. V usage is TRBV30 and J usage is TRBJ2-7; D gene uncertain. Germline V CDR1 and CDR2: GTSNPN, SVGIG (reference sequence). The CDR3 is 14 amino acids. Trimming took 0 bases from V and 5 from J, leaving 14 bases between them.

J is TRBJ1-4 and V is TRBV5-6; D is ambiguous. The V gene's germline CDR1 is SGHDT and CDR2 YYEEEE. Trimming shortened V by 2 bases and J by 0 bases, and 8 bases separated the two germline ends. The CDR3 runs 15 residues. The CDR3 DNA reads as TGTGCCAGCAGCTTTGGCACTGCAACTAATGAAAAACTGTTTTTT. Amino acid sequence: CASSFGTATNEKLFF. Combining the CDR3 with reference TRBV5-6 and TRBJ1-4 gives the whole variable domain DAGVTQSPTHLIKTRGQQVTLRCSPKSGHDTVSWYQQALGQGPQFIFQYYEEEERQRGNFPDRFSGHQFPNYSSELNVNALLLGDSALYLCASSFGTATNEKLFFGSGTQLSVL.

The sample holds many counts of this clonotype. V and J are TRBV6-5 and TRBJ2-7, with D uncertain. Trimming stripped 4 bases from V and 1 base from J, with 17 bases between. CDR3 length equals 16 residues. In germline, CDR1 is MNHEY, CDR2 SVGAGI. The CDR3 sequence: CASSSQAVWGSYEQYF. The DNA for the CDR3 is TGTGCCAGCAGTTCGCAGGCCGTGTGGGGTTCCTACGAGCAGTACTTC.

The chain is built from TRBV27 and TRBJ1-5, with unresolved D. CDR3 size: 16 residues. Germline CDR1 MNHEY, CDR2 SMNVEV (reference sequence). The germline V and J ends were trimmed by 0 bases and 0 bases, with 9 bases remaining between them. The CDR3 region is CASSLSPGSSNQPQHF. CDR3 DNA: TGTGCCAGCAGTTTATCCCCAGGCTCTAGCAATCAGCCCCAGCATTTT.

This clonotype showed up just a few times. The chain has TRBV2 and TRBJ1-5; D is undetermined. From germline, CDR1 is SNHLY and CDR2 FYNNEI. V was clipped by 3 bases and J by 1 base, with 10 bases between them. The CDR3 is made up of 15 amino acids. The CDR3 loop reads CASSDPARSNQPQHF. The CDR3, as DNA: TGTGCCAGCAGTGACCCTGCGCGAAGCAATCAGCCCCAGCATTTT.

As concerns this clonotype: A junction end diverges from the germline sequence, so it may reflect a read error. The chain is built from TRBV9 and TRBJ2-1; D is unresolved. CDR1 and CDR2 (germline): SGDLS, YYNGEE. The CDR3 is 15 residues long. CDR3 nucleotide sequence: TGTGCCAGCAGCGTAGTTAGCAGTGAAGTCGACGAGCAGATCTTC. It codes for CASSVVSSEVDEQIF.

On this clonotype itself: A much larger clone lies a single base off, so this may be a read error. V usage is TRBV11-2 and J usage is TRBJ1-4; TRBD1 matches 7 bases. This CDR3 contains 17 residues. Unmatched junction bases numbered 14, after V lost 4 bases and J lost 6 bases. CDR1 and CDR2 (germline): SGHAT, FQNNGV. CDR3 sequence: CASSSLTSGGLDEKLFF. DNA of the CDR3: TGTGCCAGCAGCTCACTGACCTCAGGGGGTCTCGATGAAAAACTGTTTTTT.

This clonotype was observed a handful of times. The chain combines TRBV19 with TRBJ1-1; D is unresolved. Germline assignment: CDR1 LNHDA and CDR2 SQIVND (reference sequence). V was shortened by 3 bases and J by 0 bases, with 11 bases between the two germline ends. The CDR3 totals 15 residues. The CDR3 DNA is TGTGCCAGTAGTATGGCACCGAGCATGAACACTGAAGCTTTCTTT. Amino acid sequence: CASSMAPSMNTEAFF.

The chain carries TRBV20-1 and TRBJ1-1; D gene unclear. The CDR3 sequence is 16 residues long. V lost 0 bases and J 0 bases, leaving 14 bases between the germline ends. Germline V CDR1 and CDR2: DFQATT, SNEGSKA (reference sequence). The CDR3 protein is CSARESGLRLNTEAFF. CDR3 DNA sequence: TGCAGTGCTAGAGAGAGTGGGCTAAGGTTGAACACTGAAGCTTTCTTT.

This clonotype was found once. V and J are TRBV5-4 and TRBJ2-1; perhaps D is TRBD1 or TRBD2 (5 bases each). The CDR3 contains 12 residues. Trimming stripped 10 bases from V and 12 bases from J, with 20 bases between. Germline lookup yields CDR1 SGHNT and CDR2 YYREEE (reference sequence). CDR3 coding DNA: TGTGCCGGCGGCATCGGCCGGGGCGGGCAGTTCTTC. This translates into CAGGIGRGGQFF.